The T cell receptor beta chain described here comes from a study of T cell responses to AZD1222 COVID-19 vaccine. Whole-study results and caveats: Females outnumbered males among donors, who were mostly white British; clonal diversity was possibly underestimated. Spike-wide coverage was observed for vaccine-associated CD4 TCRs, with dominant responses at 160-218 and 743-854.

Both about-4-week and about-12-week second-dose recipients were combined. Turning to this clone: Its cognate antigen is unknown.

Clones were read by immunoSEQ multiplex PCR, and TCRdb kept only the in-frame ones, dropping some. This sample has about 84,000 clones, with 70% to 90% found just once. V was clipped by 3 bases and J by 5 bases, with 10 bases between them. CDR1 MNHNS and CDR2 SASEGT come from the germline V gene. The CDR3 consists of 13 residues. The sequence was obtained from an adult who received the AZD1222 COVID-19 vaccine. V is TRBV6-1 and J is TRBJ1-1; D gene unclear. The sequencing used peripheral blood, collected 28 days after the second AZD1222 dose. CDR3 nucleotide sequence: TGTGCCAGCAGTGAGGTGGCCGCGACTGAAGCTTTCTTT. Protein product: CASSEVAATEAFF.